A single sample gave rise to the 3 T cell receptor beta chains below, sequenced in a study of OX40 agonist ivuxolimab in advanced cancers. Libraries were made using the immunoSEQ multiplex PCR assay. Held by TCRdb, this immuneACCESS table contains in-frame sequences only and omits some clones. Under half of the omission traces to an unresolved V gene where checked; the cause of the rest is unknown. The sample profile shows almost 65,000 clones; approximately 80% of them were found once. The leading ten clones occupy around 0.7% of the sample. The source material was CD4+ or CD8+ T cells sorted from blood, sampled in a trial of the OX40 agonist ivuxolimab. The origin of the receptors is an adult with an advanced solid tumor such as melanoma, head and neck, liver or kidney cancer.

The rearrangement uses TRBV4-2 and TRBJ2-3, with D possibly matching TRBD2 (7 bases). V lost 1 base to trimming and J lost 2 bases, with 10 bases between them. Germline CDR1 LGHNA, CDR2 YNFKEQ. The CDR3 is 15 amino acids. This CDR3 reads CASSQAGGYTDTQYF. In nucleotides, the CDR3 is TGTGCCAGCAGCCAAGCGGGGGGCTACACAGATACGCAGTATTTT.

The chain recombines TRBV7-8 with TRBJ1-2, with 9 bases matching TRBD1. CDR1 and CDR2 from the germline V gene are SGHVS and FQNEAQ. The CDR3 spans 17 residues. V lost 0 bases and J lost 8; bases outside the gene matches: 13. CDR3 loop: CASSLATNRGPGLGYTF. The DNA of the CDR3 is TGTGCCAGCAGCTTAGCGACGAACAGGGGGCCGGGTTTGGGCTACACCTTC. The full variable domain, rest sourced from reference TRBV7-8 and TRBJ1-2, is GAGVSQSPRYKVAKRGQDVALRCDPISGHVSLFWYQQALGQGPEFLTYFQNEAQLDKSGLPSDRFFAERPEGSVSTLKIQRTQQEDSAVYLCASSLATNRGPGLGYTFGSGTRLTVV.

This sequence joins TRBV18 and TRBJ2-7; D gene unclear. Germline-derived CDR1 and CDR2 are KGHSH and LQKENI. V lost 3 bases and J 7 bases, leaving 16 bases between the germline ends. The CDR3 has 14 residues. CDR3 nucleotides: TGTGCCAGCTCACCTCGGGTCACCCCCCTGGAGCAGTACTTC. Encoded protein: CASSPRVTPLEQYF.